The 20 T cell receptor beta chains below were found in one sample sequenced in a study of CD8+CD57+ T cells in acquired aplastic anemia. CDR3 and TCR beta VDJ profiling relied on genomic DNA as the template. MiXCR was run by TCRdb on the reads, yielding one entry per CDR3 protein. The sample yields 200,000 to 300,000 distinct CDR3 sequences, 70% to 85% seen once. Whoever was chosen for sequencing had shown CD8+CD57+ cell expansion by flow cytometry. Source material: sorted CD4+, CD8+, or CD8+CD57+ T cells (not recorded which) from PBMCs. The receptors shown here come from a human donor with aplastic anemia.

This sequence joins TRBV9 and TRBJ2-6; 11 bases are a match to TRBD2. With 4 bases clipped from V and 12 bases from J, the junction kept 12 bases outside the gene matches. There are 16 residues in the CDR3. The germline V gene encodes CDR1 SGDLS and CDR2 YYNGEE. CDR3 in amino acids: CASSFGTSGIDTVLTF. The CDR3 nucleotides are TGTGCCAGCAGCTTCGGGACTAGCGGAATAGATACCGTCCTGACTTTC.

In regard to this clonotype: Lacking the conserved final phenylalanine or tryptophan, this CDR3 likely reflects a read error. It is unclear where the CDR3 begins or ends on the DNA, so no DNA is shown, and the CDR3 is as TCRdb lists it. The V call is TRBV2, the J call TRBJ2-4; TRBD2, the table's D call, was not compared with the DNA. Germline CDR1 reads SNHLY; CDR2 reads FYNNEI. The CDR3 is 12 residues long, counting both termini. CDR3 amino acids: CASSGVESGPYY.

The chain carries TRBV11-2 and TRBJ2-5, with D possibly being TRBD1 (6 bases). V was cut by 4 bases and J by 1 base, with 10 bases left in between. CDR3 length equals 14 residues. Looked up from germline, CDR1 is SGHAT and CDR2 is FQNNGV. The CDR3 DNA follows: TGTGCCAGCAGCTGGCAGGGGTCCCAAGAGACCCAGTACTTC. This sequence encodes CASSWQGSQETQYF.

As concerns this clonotype: The junction differs from germline at one of its ends, possibly a read error. The chain joins TRBV7-9 to TRBJ2-2; unclear D gene. The CDR3 is 12 residues long. Germline CDR1 is SEHNR and CDR2 is FQNEAQ (reference sequence). The CDR3 is CASTYLPAELFF. In DNA form, the CDR3 reads TGTGCCAGCACCTACTTACCTGCGGAGCTTTTTTTT.

The chain employs TRBV24-1 and TRBJ2-5; D could derive from TRBD1 or TRBD2 (5 bases each). The CDR3 contains 13 residues. Per the germline V gene, CDR1 is KGHDR and CDR2 is SFDVKD. V was pared by 4 bases and J by 5 bases, with 10 bases between. The CDR3 region has the DNA TGTGCCACCAGTGACAGGGACCGTGAGACCCAGTACTTC. Translated, it gives CATSDRDRETQYF.

This clonotype was found a few times. This chain connects TRBV7-8 to TRBJ2-1; maybe TRBD2 (6 bases). This CDR3 is 16 amino acids long. V gave up 2 bases and J gave up 10 bases, with 21 bases separating them. Germline CDR1 SGHVS, CDR2 FQNEAQ. CDR3 sequence: CASSLQGGPGTQEQFF. The CDR3 nucleotides read TGTGCCAGCAGCTTACAGGGAGGTCCCGGGACGCAGGAGCAGTTCTTC.

This clonotype was observed a single time. A read error is likely, as this CDR3 ends without the conserved phenylalanine or tryptophan. The DNA is omitted, as the CDR3 cannot be located on it reliably, and the CDR3 follows TCRdb's listing. CDR3 sequence reads: CASGVGPGEMLFV. The chain joins TRBV7-9 to TRBJ2-3; the table's D gene call, TRBD1, was not cross checked with the DNA. Per germline, CDR1 SEHNR and CDR2 FQNEAQ (reference sequence). The length of the CDR3 is 13 amino acids, counting both ends.

Comment on this clonotype: No conserved phenylalanine or tryptophan ends this CDR3, so it is likely a read error. The DNA is left out, because the CDR3 cannot be placed on it with certainty; the CDR3 is given as TCRdb lists it. The chain is built from TRBV19 and TRBJ2-1; the D call TRBD1 from the table was never checked on the DNA. The CDR3 totals 15 residues, both ends included. The germline V gene encodes CDR1 LNHDA and CDR2 SQIVND (reference sequence). CDR3 in amino acids: CASSARDAGELFLFD.

The chain is built from TRBV7-8 and TRBJ2-1; D remains ambiguous. Trimming left V 3 bases short and J 13 bases short, with 25 bases between. Germline CDR1 reads SGHVS; CDR2 reads FQNEAQ. This CDR3 is built from 16 residues. The CDR3 bases are TGTGCCAGCAGCTTTCCGAGAGGCGCCGAGAGCCAGGATCAGTTCTTC. It encodes CASSFPRGAESQDQFF.

V and J are TRBV5-8 and TRBJ2-3; D unclear. The J call is in doubt because the DNA end fits TRBJ1-6 better. The CDR3 sequence is 14 residues long. Germline values: CDR1 SGHTS, CDR2 YDEGEE. The CDR3 is CASSLGADNSPLHF. DNA of the CDR3: TGTGCCAGCAGCTTGGGGGCGGATAATTCACCCCTCCACTTT.

A remark on this clonotype: The conserved closing phenylalanine or tryptophan is absent in this CDR3, likely reflecting a read error. Because the CDR3's place on the DNA is in doubt, the DNA is left out and the CDR3 is given as listed by TCRdb. The rearrangement joins TRBV7-9 to TRBJ2-3; the D call TRBD2 from the table was never checked on the DNA. The length of the CDR3 is 13 amino acids, counting both ends. In germline, CDR1 is SEHNR, CDR2 FQNEAQ (reference sequence). The CDR3: CASGGGGTATEYL.

This clonotype is labeled medium-sized. Written as DNA, the CDR3 is TGTGCCATCAGTCAGACGGGACACACAGATACGCAGTATTTT. It is translated as CAISQTGHTDTQYF. The genes are TRBV10-3 and TRBJ2-3, with D perhaps TRBD1 (6 bases). Between the trimmed V and J ends, which lost 5 bases and 2 bases, there was a span of 11 bases. Germline V gene data show CDR1 as ENHRY and CDR2 as SYGVKD. The CDR3 totals 14 residues.

Worth noting for this clonotype: At one of its ends the junction is not consistent with the germline gene, which may arise from a read error. V gene TRBV9 combines with J gene TRBJ2-3; TRBD2 agrees at 8 bases. Germline V gives CDR1 SGDLS, CDR2 YYNGEE. The CDR3 has 14 amino acids. This CDR3 reads CASSLVAGSSYNDF. DNA of the CDR3: TGTGCCAGCAGCCTAGTAGCGGGAAGCTCCTACAATGATTTT.

V gene TRBV20-1 combines with J gene TRBJ2-3; 8 nucleotides match TRBD2. V lost 4 bases, J lost 2 bases, and 8 bases stayed unmatched. This CDR3 is 15 amino acids long. Germline CDR1 and CDR2: DFQATT and SNEGSKA (reference sequence). The DNA for the CDR3 is TGCAGTGCTACACTCATAGCGGGGCCCACAGATACGCAGTATTTT. Protein product: CSATLIAGPTDTQYF.

The rearrangement joins TRBV7-8 to TRBJ1-6; tentatively, D is TRBD1 (5 bases). The germline V and J ends were trimmed by 2 bases and 5 bases, with 7 bases remaining between them. Germline V lookup: CDR1 SGHVS, CDR2 FQNEAQ. The CDR3 totals 14 residues. CDR3 protein: CASSLSGNNSPLHF. CDR3 in DNA: TGTGCCAGCAGCTTATCAGGGAATAATTCACCCCTCCACTTT.

Note on this clonotype: Because the CDR3's place on the DNA is in doubt, the DNA is left out and the CDR3 is given as listed by TCRdb. The gene calls are TRBV29-1 and TRBJ1-3. The CDR3 is 22 residues long, ends included. Germline V lookup: CDR1 SQVTM, CDR2 ANQGSEA. The CDR3 is CSVPDSYGYTFGSGTSRNTIYF.

The chain employs TRBV9 and TRBJ2-3; tentatively, D is TRBD2 (5 bases). V was pared by 4 bases and J by 14 bases, with 23 bases between. The CDR3 has 14 residues. The V gene's germline CDR1 is SGDLS and CDR2 YYNGEE. The CDR3 region has the DNA TGTGCCAGCAGCTTAGCGTCAGGTACCGATACTTTGTATTTT. It specifies CASSLASGTDTLYF.

The chain has TRBV2 and TRBJ2-1; D is possibly TRBD1 or TRBD2 (6 bases each). The CDR3 covers 16 residues. In germline, CDR1 is SNHLY, CDR2 FYNNEI. Trimming removed 3 bases at V and 14 bases at J, with 26 bases between. CDR3 sequence reads: CASSEGGGNGQDVEFF. The CDR3 region has the DNA TGTGCCAGCAGTGAGGGGGGCGGAAACGGGCAGGATGTGGAGTTCTTC.

The chain employs TRBV9 and TRBJ1-2; 8 bases map to TRBD1. From germline, CDR1 is SGDLS and CDR2 YYNGEE. This CDR3 comprises 15 residues. V lost 0 bases, J lost 5 bases, and 6 bases stayed unmatched. CDR3 nucleotides: TGTGCCAGCAGCGTAGCGGGGACAGGTTATTATGGCTACACCTTC. The encoded protein is CASSVAGTGYYGYTF.

The CDR3 is CASSLDQNSYNVQFF. Written as DNA, the CDR3 is TGTGCCAGCAGCCTAGACCAGAACTCCTACAACGTGCAGTTCTTC. The rearrangement joins TRBV9 to TRBJ2-1; D not resolved. The V end lost 4 bases, the J end lost 12 bases, and 23 bases lay between the germline ends. CDR1 SGDLS and CDR2 YYNGEE come from the germline V gene. The CDR3 is 15 amino acids.